The clone carrying this T cell receptor (beta chain) was seen more than once but under ten times. Antigen unknown. Germline V lookup: CDR1 PRHDT, CDR2 FYEKMQ (reference sequence). The V end was cut by 0 bases, the J end by 5 bases, with 7 bases between. This CDR3 is built from 14 residues. This entry is derived from a study of beta chain features in type 1 diabetes. On the study more broadly: Similarity in age, gender and cell yields was seen between patients and healthy donors.

Expressed TCRB transcripts were sequenced, since all the RNA that had been isolated was reverse transcribed. The data were produced by immunoSEQ multiplex PCR, yet TCRdb's version contains in-frame clones alone and is incomplete. The sample includes roughly 300,000 clones, around 15% of them seen just once. Study-wide results and caveats: There was a possibility that cDNA sequencing over-represented cells with high TCR expression. The VDJ junctions of type 1 diabetes patients carried fewer insertions and more deletions. Within patients, naive, central memory and Treg TCRB repertoires seemed more similar than within healthy donors.

The sequence was obtained from a man younger than 40 in good health. The sample comprised central memory CD4+ T cells from blood. V usage is TRBV13 and J usage is TRBJ2-2; D possibly corresponds to TRBD2 (5 bases). The CDR3 spells CASSLGRGTGELFF. CDR3 DNA sequence: TGTGCCAGCAGCTTAGGCCGCGGGACCGGGGAGCTGTTTTTT. The full variable domain, in which reference TRBV13 and TRBJ2-2 provide the parts outside the CDR3, is AAGVIQSPRHLIKEKRETATLKCYPIPRHDTVYWYQQGPGQDPQFLISFYEKMQSDKGSIPDRFSAQQFSDYHSELNMSSLELGDSALYFCASSLGRGTGELFFGEGSRLTVL.